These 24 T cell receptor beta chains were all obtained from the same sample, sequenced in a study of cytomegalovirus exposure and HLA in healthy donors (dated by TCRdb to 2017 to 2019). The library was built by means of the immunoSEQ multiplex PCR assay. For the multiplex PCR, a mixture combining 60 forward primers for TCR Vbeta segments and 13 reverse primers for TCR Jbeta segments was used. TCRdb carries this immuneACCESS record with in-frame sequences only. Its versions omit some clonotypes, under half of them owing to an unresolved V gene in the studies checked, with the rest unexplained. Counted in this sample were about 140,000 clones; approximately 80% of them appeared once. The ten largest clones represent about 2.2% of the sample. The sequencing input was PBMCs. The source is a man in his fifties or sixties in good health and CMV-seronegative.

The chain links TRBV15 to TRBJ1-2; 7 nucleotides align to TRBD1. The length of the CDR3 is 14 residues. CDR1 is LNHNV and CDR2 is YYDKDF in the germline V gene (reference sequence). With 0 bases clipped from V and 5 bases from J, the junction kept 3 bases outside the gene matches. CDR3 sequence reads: CATSREGGGYGYTF. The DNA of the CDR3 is TGTGCCACCAGCAGAGAAGGGGGCGGGTATGGCTACACCTTC.

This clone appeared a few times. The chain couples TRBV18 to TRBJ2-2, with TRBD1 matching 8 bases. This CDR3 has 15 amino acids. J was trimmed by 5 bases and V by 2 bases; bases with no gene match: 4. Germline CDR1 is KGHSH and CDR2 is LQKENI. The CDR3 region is CASSPGQGSTGELFF. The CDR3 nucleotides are TGTGCCAGCTCACCAGGACAGGGTTCGACCGGGGAGCTGTTTTTT.

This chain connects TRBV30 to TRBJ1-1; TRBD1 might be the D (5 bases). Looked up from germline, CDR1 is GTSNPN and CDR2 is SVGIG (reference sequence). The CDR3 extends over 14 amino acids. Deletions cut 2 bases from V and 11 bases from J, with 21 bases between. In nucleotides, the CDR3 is TGTGCCTGGAGTTCGGGGGATCGGAGGGCGGGGGCTTTCTTT. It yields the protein CAWSSGDRRAGAFF.

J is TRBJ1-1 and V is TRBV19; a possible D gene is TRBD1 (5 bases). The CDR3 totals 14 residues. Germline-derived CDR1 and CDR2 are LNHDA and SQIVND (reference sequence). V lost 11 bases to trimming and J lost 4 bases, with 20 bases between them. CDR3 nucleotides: TGTGCCTCAAACGGTGGGGCCGGGGGCACTGAAGCTTTCTTT. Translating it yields CASNGGAGGTEAFF.

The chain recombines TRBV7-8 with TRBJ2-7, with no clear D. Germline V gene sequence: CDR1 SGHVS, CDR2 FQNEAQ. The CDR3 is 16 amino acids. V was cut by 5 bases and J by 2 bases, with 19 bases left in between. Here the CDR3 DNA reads TGTGCCAGCAGCCCGAGATCCGGTTACGGTACCTACGAGCAGTACTTC. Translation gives CASSPRSGYGTYEQYF.

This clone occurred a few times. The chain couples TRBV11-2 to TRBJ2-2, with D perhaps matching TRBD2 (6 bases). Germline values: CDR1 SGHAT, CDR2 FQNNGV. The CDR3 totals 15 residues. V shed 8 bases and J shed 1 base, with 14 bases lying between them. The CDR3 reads CASGVEGLNTGELFF. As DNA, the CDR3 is TGTGCCAGCGGCGTGGAGGGTTTGAACACCGGGGAGCTGTTTTTT.

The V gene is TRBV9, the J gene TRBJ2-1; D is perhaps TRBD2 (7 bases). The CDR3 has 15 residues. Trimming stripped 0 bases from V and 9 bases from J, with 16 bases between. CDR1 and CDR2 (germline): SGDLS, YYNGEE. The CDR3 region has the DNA TGTGCCAGCAGCGTAGTGGATGGTCGGGGGGCTGAGCAGTTCTTC. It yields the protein CASSVVDGRGAEQFF.

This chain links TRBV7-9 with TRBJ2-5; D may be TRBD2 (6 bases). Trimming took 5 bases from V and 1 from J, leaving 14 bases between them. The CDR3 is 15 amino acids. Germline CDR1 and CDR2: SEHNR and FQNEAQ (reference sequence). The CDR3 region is CASSPPGRSQETQYF. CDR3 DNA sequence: TGTGCCAGCAGCCCCCCTGGGAGGAGCCAAGAGACCCAGTACTTC.

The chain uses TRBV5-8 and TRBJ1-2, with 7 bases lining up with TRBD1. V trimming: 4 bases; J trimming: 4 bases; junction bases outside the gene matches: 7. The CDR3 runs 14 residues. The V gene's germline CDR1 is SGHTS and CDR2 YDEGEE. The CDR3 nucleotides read TGTGCCAGCAGCCATCCGGACAGGCCCTATGGCTACACCTTC. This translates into CASSHPDRPYGYTF.

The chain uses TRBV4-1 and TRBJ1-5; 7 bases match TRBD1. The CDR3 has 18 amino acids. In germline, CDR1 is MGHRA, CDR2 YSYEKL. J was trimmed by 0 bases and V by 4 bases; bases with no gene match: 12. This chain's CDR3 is CASSPTAGTDYSNQPQHF. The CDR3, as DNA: TGCGCCAGCAGCCCTACCGCCGGGACAGATTATAGCAATCAGCCCCAGCATTTT.

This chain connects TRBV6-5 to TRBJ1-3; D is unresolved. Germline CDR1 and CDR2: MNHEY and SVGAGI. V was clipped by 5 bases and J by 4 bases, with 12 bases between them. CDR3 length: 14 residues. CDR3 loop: CASSRRGSGNTIYF. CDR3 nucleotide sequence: TGTGCCAGCAGTCGGCGGGGTTCCGGAAACACCATATATTTT.

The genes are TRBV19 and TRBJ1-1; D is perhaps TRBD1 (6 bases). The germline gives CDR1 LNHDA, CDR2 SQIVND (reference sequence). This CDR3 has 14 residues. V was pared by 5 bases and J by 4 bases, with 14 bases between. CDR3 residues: CASSYGGRRTEAFF. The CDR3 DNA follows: TGTGCCAGTAGTTACGGGGGGCGCCGCACTGAAGCTTTCTTT.

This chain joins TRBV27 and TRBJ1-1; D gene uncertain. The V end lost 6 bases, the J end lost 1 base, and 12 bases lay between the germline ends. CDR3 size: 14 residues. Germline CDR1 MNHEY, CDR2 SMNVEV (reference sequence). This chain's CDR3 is CASRFMGTNTEAFF. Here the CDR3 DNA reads TGTGCCAGCAGGTTCATGGGCACGAACACTGAAGCTTTCTTT.

CDR3 coding DNA: TGTGCCAGCTCACCAGGGGGCAGTCAGCCCCAGCATTTT. This codes for CASSPGGSQPQHF. The chain uses TRBV18 and TRBJ1-5; D is possibly TRBD1 (6 bases). V was cut by 2 bases and J by 6 bases, with 8 bases left in between. This CDR3 has 13 residues. Germline CDR1 is KGHSH and CDR2 is LQKENI.

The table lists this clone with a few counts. The CDR3 loop is CASRKTGQETQYF. The CDR3 DNA is TGTGCCAGTAGGAAGACAGGTCAAGAGACCCAGTACTTC. The chain couples TRBV19 to TRBJ2-5, with a weak D call TRBD1 (6 bases). V was trimmed by 6 bases and J by 2 bases, leaving 10 bases between them. The length of the CDR3 is 13 residues. Germline values: CDR1 LNHDA, CDR2 SQIVND (reference sequence).

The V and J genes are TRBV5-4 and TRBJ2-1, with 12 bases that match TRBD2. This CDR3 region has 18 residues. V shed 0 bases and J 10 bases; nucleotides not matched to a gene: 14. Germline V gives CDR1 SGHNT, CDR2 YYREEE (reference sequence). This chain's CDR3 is CASSLDPAGTSGFLEQFF. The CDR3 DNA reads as TGTGCCAGCAGCTTGGATCCTGCCGGGACTAGCGGGTTTTTAGAGCAGTTCTTC.

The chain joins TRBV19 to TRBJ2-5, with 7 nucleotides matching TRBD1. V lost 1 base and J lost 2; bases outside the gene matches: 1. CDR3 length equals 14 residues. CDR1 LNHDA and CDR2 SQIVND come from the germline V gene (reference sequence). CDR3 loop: CASSIGQGQETQYF. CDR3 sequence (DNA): TGTGCCAGTAGTATAGGACAGGGTCAAGAGACCCAGTACTTC.

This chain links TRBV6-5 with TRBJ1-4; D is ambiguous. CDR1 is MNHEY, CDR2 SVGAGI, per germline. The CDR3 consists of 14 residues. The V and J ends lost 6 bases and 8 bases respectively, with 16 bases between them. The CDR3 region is CASSPRPNEEKLFF. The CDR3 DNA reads TGTGCCAGCAGCCCCCGCCCTAATGAGGAAAAACTGTTTTTT.

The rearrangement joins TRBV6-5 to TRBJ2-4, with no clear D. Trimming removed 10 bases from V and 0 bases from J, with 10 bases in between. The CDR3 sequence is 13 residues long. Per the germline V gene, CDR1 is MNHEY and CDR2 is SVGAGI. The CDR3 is CANRALAKNIQYF. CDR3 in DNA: TGTGCCAACCGAGCACTAGCCAAAAACATTCAGTACTTC.

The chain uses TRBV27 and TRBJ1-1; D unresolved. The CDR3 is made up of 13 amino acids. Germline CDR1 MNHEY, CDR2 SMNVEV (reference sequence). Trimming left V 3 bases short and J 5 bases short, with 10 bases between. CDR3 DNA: TGTGCCAGCAGTTTCACGGGTTGGACTGAAGCTTTCTTT. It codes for CASSFTGWTEAFF.

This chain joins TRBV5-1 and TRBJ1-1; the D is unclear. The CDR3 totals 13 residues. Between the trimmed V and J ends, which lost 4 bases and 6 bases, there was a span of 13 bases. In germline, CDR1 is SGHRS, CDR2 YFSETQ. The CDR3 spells CASSIAGKAEAFF. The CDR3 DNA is TGCGCCAGCAGCATAGCGGGTAAAGCTGAAGCTTTCTTT. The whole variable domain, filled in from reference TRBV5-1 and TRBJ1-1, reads KAGVTQTPRYLIKTRGQQVTLSCSPISGHRSVSWYQQTPGQGLQFLFEYFSETQRNKGNFPGRFSGRQFSNSRSEMNVSTLELGDSALYLCASSIAGKAEAFFGQGTRLTVV.

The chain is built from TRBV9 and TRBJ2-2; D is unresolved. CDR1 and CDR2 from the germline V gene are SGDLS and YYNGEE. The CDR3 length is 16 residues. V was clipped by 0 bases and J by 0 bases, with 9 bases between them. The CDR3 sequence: CASSVVGSSNTGELFF. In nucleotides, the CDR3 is TGTGCCAGCAGCGTAGTGGGCAGCTCGAACACCGGGGAGCTGTTTTTT.

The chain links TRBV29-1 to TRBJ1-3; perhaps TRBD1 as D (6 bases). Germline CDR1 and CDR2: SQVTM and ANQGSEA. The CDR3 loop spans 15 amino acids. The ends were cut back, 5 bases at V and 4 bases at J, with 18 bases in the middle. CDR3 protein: CSVLTGPQVGNTIYF. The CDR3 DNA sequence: TGCAGCGTTTTGACAGGTCCCCAAGTAGGAAACACCATATATTTT.

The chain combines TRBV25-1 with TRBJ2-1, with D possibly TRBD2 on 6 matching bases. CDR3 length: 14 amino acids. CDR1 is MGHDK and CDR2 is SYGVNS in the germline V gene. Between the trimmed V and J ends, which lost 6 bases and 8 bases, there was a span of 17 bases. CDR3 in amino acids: CASSPGLPTYEQFF. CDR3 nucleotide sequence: TGTGCCAGCAGCCCGGGACTCCCTACATATGAGCAGTTCTTC.